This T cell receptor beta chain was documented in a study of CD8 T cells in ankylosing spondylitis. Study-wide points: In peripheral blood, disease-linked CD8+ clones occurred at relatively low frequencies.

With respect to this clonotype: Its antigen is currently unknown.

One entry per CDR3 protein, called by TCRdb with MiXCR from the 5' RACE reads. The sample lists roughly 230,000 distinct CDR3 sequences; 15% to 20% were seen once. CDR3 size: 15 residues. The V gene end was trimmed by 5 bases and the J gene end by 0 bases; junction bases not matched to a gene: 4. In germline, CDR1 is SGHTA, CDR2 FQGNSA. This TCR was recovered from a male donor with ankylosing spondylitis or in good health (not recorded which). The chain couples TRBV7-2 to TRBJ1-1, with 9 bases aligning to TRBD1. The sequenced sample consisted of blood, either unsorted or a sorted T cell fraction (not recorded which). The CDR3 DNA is TGTGCCAGCAGCCCTAACAGGGGGCTGAACACTGAAGCTTTCTTT. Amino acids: CASSPNRGLNTEAFF.